This T cell receptor beta chain was identified in a study of blood T cell repertoires in COVID-19. The overall study: Acute-phase and convalescent COVID-19 samples originated in the United States, Italy and Spain. T cells, B-cell-depleted T cells, or PBMCs supplied cDNA or gDNA.

Trimming shortened V by 3 bases and J by 0 bases, and 9 bases separated the two germline ends. Germline CDR1 reads LNHDA; CDR2 reads SQIVND (reference sequence). The CDR3 has 15 residues. Authors' data handling: Using reference gene primer amplification, nucleated cell counts were estimated. Some clones are missing from TCRdb's copy, which holds only in-frame ones; the method was immunoSEQ multiplex PCR. The V and J calls and clone size were taken over from that table, and D and trimming were inferred from the DNA. The repertoire has some 140,000 clones, more than 80% of them found once; the top ten carry 0.45% to 0.65%.

The receptor was isolated from a man aged 45-65 years with acute or convalescent COVID-19. The V call is TRBV19, the J call TRBJ2-1, with a tentative D call TRBD2 (6 bases). Sequencing input: peripheral blood. The CDR3 protein is CASSIGGGSYNEQFF. The DNA for the CDR3 is TGTGCCAGTAGTATCGGGGGAGGCTCCTACAATGAGCAGTTCTTC.